This note documents a single T cell receptor beta chain sequence. Profiled with immunoSEQ multiplex PCR; TCRdb holds only in-frame clones, not every one. Of about 310,000 clones listed, under 90% are singletons. The data originate from a study of blood T cell repertoires in COVID-19. Study-level background: Sample material is recorded as cDNA or gDNA derived from T cells, B-cell-depleted T cells, or PBMCs.

Recovered participants had two consecutive negative NP/OP PCR tests, healthcare professional clearance, or symptom resolution. CDR1 is SGHAT, CDR2 FQNNGV, per germline. V shed 5 bases and J 4 bases; nucleotides not matched to a gene: 8. The CDR3 loop spans 14 amino acids. This receptor was taken from a woman between 25 and 40 years old who had recovered from COVID-19. What was sequenced was PBMCs or T cells enriched from blood (not recorded which). The chain has TRBV11-2 and TRBJ2-7; 7 bases are a match to TRBD2. The CDR3 region has the DNA TGTGCCAGCAGCCCCTGGGGGGGTGGTTACGAGCAGTACTTC. Translated, it gives CASSPWGGGYEQYF.